This T cell receptor beta chain was identified in a study of blood T cells in healthy people across ages. CDR3 length: 17 residues. Germline lookup yields CDR1 MNHNS and CDR2 SASEGT. V dropped 1 base and J dropped 0 bases, with 10 bases sitting between them. The table lists this clonotype with a few counts. Its antigen is as yet unknown. Total RNA amounts of at least 5.5 micrograms were extracted per sample. Then a second PCR, running roughly 7 to 11 cycles, was carried out with a sample-barcoded 5' primer and a J-beta primer mix. TCRdb ran MiXCR on the 5' RACE reads and lists one entry per CDR3 protein. This table has about 1.6 million distinct CDR3 sequences, about 31% appearing once. Study results and limitations: The recorded TCR beta diversity per million T cells decreased in a roughly linear manner with age. Unsorted PBMC input precluded a conclusive naive versus antigen-experienced comparison.

The receptor was derived from a woman in her thirties in good health. The chain joins TRBV6-1 to TRBJ2-6, with unresolved D. The sequencing sample was made of blood. As DNA, the CDR3 is TGTGCCAGCAGTGAAGACGTCAGACTCTCTGGGGCCAACGTCCTGACTTTC. Amino acids: CASSEDVRLSGANVLTF.